What follows are 22 T cell receptor beta chains derived from one specimen sequenced in a study of cytomegalovirus exposure and HLA in healthy donors. PCR used 60 Vbeta primers and 13 Jbeta primers. Using immunoSEQ multiplex PCR, the repertoire was profiled, and TCRdb retains in-frame clones only, with some absent. Of approximately 210,000 clones listed, 85% to 90% are singletons. Sequencing was carried out using PBMCs. The origin of the receptors is a young man in good health and CMV-seronegative.

This rearrangement joins TRBV19 to TRBJ2-2; 10 bases map to TRBD2. V shed 4 bases and J 2 bases; nucleotides not matched to a gene: 10. This CDR3 is built from 18 residues. Per the germline V gene, CDR1 is LNHDA and CDR2 is SQIVND (reference sequence). CDR3 sequence (DNA): TGTGCCAGTAGTACTCAATGGAAGCGGGAGGGAAACACCGGGGAGCTGTTTTTT. Translated: CASSTQWKREGNTGELFF.

The rearrangement uses TRBV7-8 and TRBJ1-4, with D possibly matching TRBD1 (6 bases). This CDR3 comprises 15 residues. V lost 6 bases to trimming and J lost 7 bases, with 18 bases between them. The germline V gene has CDR1 SGHVS and CDR2 FQNEAQ. CDR3 nucleotides: TGTGCCAGCAGAACTACAGGGATGTCTAGTGAAAAACTGTTTTTT. Translating gives CASRTTGMSSEKLFF.

A word on this clone: The junction departs from germline at one end; a sequencing error may be responsible. The chain recombines TRBV5-1 with TRBJ1-1, with D perhaps TRBD1 (6 bases). This CDR3 has 15 amino acids. Germline V CDR1 and CDR2: SGHRS, YFSETQ. CDR3 region: CASRWATGLNTEAFF. The CDR3 DNA is TGTGCCAGCAGGTGGGCGACAGGCCTAAACACTGAAGCTTTCTTT.

The genes are TRBV10-1 and TRBJ1-4, with D perhaps matching TRBD1 (6 bases). Trimming took 3 bases from V and 6 from J, leaving 11 bases between them. The CDR3 covers 14 residues. In germline, CDR1 is WNHNN, CDR2 SYGVQD (reference sequence). In DNA form, the CDR3 reads TGCGCCAGCAGTGAAGCGGCAGGGGATGAAAAACTGTTTTTT. This sequence encodes CASSEAAGDEKLFF.

For the CDR3, the DNA is TGTGCCAGCAGGAGCGAAGGGGGTAACTATGGCTACACCTTC. Its protein product is CASRSEGGNYGYTF. The V and J genes are TRBV6-4 and TRBJ1-2; a possible D gene is TRBD1 (6 bases). The CDR3 runs 14 residues. V lost 6 bases and J lost 1, with 12 bases in between. The germline CDR1 and CDR2 sequences are MRHNA and SNTAGT.

V and J are TRBV10-1 and TRBJ2-7, with 8 bases that match TRBD2. This CDR3 region has 15 residues. Trimming removed 5 bases from V and 3 bases from J; junction bases left unmatched: 9. Per germline, CDR1 WNHNN and CDR2 SYGVQD (reference sequence). This CDR3 reads CASSHPGGGFYEQYF. The CDR3 region has the DNA TGCGCCAGCAGTCACCCCGGGGGGGGCTTCTACGAGCAGTACTTC.

The chain has TRBV7-9 and TRBJ2-3, with 9 nucleotides matching TRBD2. V lost 1 base, J lost 0 bases, and 5 bases stayed unmatched. Germline V lookup: CDR1 SEHNR, CDR2 FQNEAQ (reference sequence). The CDR3 is 17 amino acids. The CDR3, as DNA: TGTGCCAGCAGCTTAGGCGGGGGGGGATTTAGCACAGATACGCAGTATTTT. Protein sequence: CASSLGGGGFSTDTQYF.

The chain has TRBV7-8 and TRBJ2-1, with D maybe TRBD2 (6 bases). Germline CDR1 and CDR2: SGHVS and FQNEAQ. The CDR3 has 15 residues. V lost 5 bases to trimming and J lost 2 bases, with 13 bases between them. Written as DNA, the CDR3 is TGTGCCAGCAGCCCCGAGCGGGTGACCTACAATGAGCAGTTCTTC. It encodes CASSPERVTYNEQFF.

The chain links TRBV5-5 to TRBJ2-6; TRBD1 matches 10 bases. This CDR3 has 19 amino acids. Germline V gene data show CDR1 as SGHKS and CDR2 as YYEKEE (reference sequence). V gave up 2 bases and J gave up 2 bases; unmatched junction bases: 10. CDR3 in DNA: TGTGCCAGCAGCTTAATAGCGGGACAGGGGACTACTGGGGCCAACGTCCTGACTTTC. Amino acids: CASSLIAGQGTTGANVLTF.

This chain links TRBV4-1 with TRBJ1-1, with 9 bases lining up with TRBD1. The CDR3 has 18 amino acids. Trimming removed 0 bases from V and 3 bases from J; junction bases left unmatched: 11. CDR1 is MGHRA and CDR2 is YSYEKL in the germline V gene. This CDR3 is CASSQDTDTTGGDTEAFF. The CDR3 DNA reads as TGCGCCAGCAGCCAAGATACAGACACGACAGGGGGAGACACTGAAGCTTTCTTT.

V usage is TRBV2 and J usage is TRBJ2-7; D ambiguous. Germline lookup yields CDR1 SNHLY and CDR2 FYNNEI. Between the trimmed V and J ends, which lost 7 bases and 3 bases, there was a span of 13 bases. The CDR3 runs 13 residues. The CDR3 protein is CASTSYSYYEQYF. For the CDR3, the DNA is TGTGCCAGCACTAGTTACTCGTACTACGAGCAGTACTTC.

The chain couples TRBV6-5 to TRBJ1-3; no clear D. This CDR3 region has 12 residues. Per the germline V gene, CDR1 is MNHEY and CDR2 is SVGAGI. V was shortened by 8 bases and J by 0 bases, with 5 bases between the two germline ends. The CDR3 sequence is CASRDSGNTIYF. CDR3 coding DNA: TGTGCCAGCCGGGACTCTGGAAACACCATATATTTT.

V and J are TRBV7-6 and TRBJ1-1; 10 bases fit TRBD1. Germline loops: CDR1 SGHVS, CDR2 FNYEAQ. This CDR3 has 16 amino acids. With 5 bases clipped from V and 0 bases from J, the junction kept 6 bases outside the gene matches. The CDR3 sequence: CASSHGQGGLNTEAFF. In DNA form, the CDR3 reads TGTGCCAGCAGCCACGGACAGGGGGGGCTGAACACTGAAGCTTTCTTT.

This clone has a handful of counts. V and J are TRBV6-1 and TRBJ2-7; 9 nucleotides match TRBD2. The junction had 2 bases not matched to a gene; V was cut back by 5 bases and J by 0 bases. Looked up from germline, CDR1 is MNHNS and CDR2 is SASEGT. This CDR3 comprises 14 residues. CDR3 region: CASSISGSSYEQYF. The DNA of the CDR3 is TGTGCCAGCAGTATTAGCGGGAGCTCCTACGAGCAGTACTTC.

CDR3: CASSRSLGQGVSQPQHF. In DNA form, the CDR3 reads TGTGCCAGCAGCCGCTCCCTCGGACAGGGGGTGAGTCAGCCCCAGCATTTT. The rearrangement uses TRBV5-6 and TRBJ1-5, with 10 bases identical to TRBD1. V gave up 4 bases and J gave up 6 bases; unmatched junction bases: 13. The CDR3 contains 17 residues. Germline values: CDR1 SGHDT, CDR2 YYEEEE.

The table lists this clone with a count of one. The J gene is TRBJ1-2, the V gene TRBV4-3; D is unresolved. The germline V gene has CDR1 LGHNA and CDR2 YSLEER. This CDR3 is 15 amino acids long. The ends were cut back, 1 base at V and 3 bases at J, with 12 bases in the middle. Here the CDR3 reads CASSQGVDTYYGYTF. DNA for the CDR3: TGCGCCAGCAGCCAAGGGGTCGACACTTACTATGGCTACACCTTC.

The chain couples TRBV14 to TRBJ1-1; perhaps TRBD1 as D (5 bases). The length of the CDR3 is 15 residues. CDR1 SGHDN and CDR2 FVKESK come from the germline V gene. V was trimmed by 0 bases and J by 0 bases, leaving 8 bases between them. The CDR3 protein is CASSQDWGVNTEAFF. CDR3 bases: TGTGCCAGCAGCCAAGATTGGGGGGTGAACACTGAAGCTTTCTTT.

This sequence joins TRBV5-1 and TRBJ2-2; TRBD2 matches 7 bases. This CDR3 contains 12 residues. Looked up from germline, CDR1 is SGHRS and CDR2 is YFSETQ. The junction had 4 bases not matched to a gene; V was cut back by 7 bases and J by 7 bases. For the CDR3, the DNA is TGCGCCAGCGGAAGGGAGGGCGGGGAGCTGTTTTTT. Translation gives CASGREGGELFF.

This chain connects TRBV28 to TRBJ1-4; the match to TRBD1 covers 8 bases. After removal of 5 bases from V and 7 bases from J, the junction contained 9 bases not matched to a gene. Germline V gene sequence: CDR1 MDHEN, CDR2 SYDVKM. The CDR3 contains 15 residues. Written as DNA, the CDR3 is TGTGCCAGCAGTCCCCTGCCGGACAGGGCTGAAAAACTGTTTTTT. Protein sequence: CASSPLPDRAEKLFF.

This chain connects TRBV5-1 to TRBJ1-1, with TRBD1 identical over 8 bases. Trimming removed 0 bases from V and 5 bases from J; junction bases left unmatched: 3. This CDR3 has 14 amino acids. Germline CDR1 and CDR2: SGHRS and YFSETQ. The chain's CDR3 is CASSLEQGATEAFF. In DNA form, the CDR3 reads TGCGCCAGCAGCTTGGAGCAGGGGGCAACTGAAGCTTTCTTT.

The chain combines TRBV11-2 with TRBJ2-1, with 8 nucleotides matching TRBD1. The ends lost 6 bases at V and 3 bases at J; junction bases unmatched: 13. The V gene's germline CDR1 is SGHAT and CDR2 FQNNGV. The length of the CDR3 is 17 residues. The CDR3 spells CASSSSLGQGIYNEQFF. The CDR3 DNA sequence: TGTGCCAGCAGTTCCTCTCTAGGACAGGGAATCTACAATGAGCAGTTCTTC.

The rearrangement links TRBV28 to TRBJ1-6; D gene uncertain. Looked up from germline, CDR1 is MDHEN and CDR2 is SYDVKM. The CDR3 totals 12 residues. V dropped 6 bases and J dropped 13 bases, with 13 bases sitting between them. The CDR3 protein is CASSRYSSPLHF. The CDR3 nucleotides read TGTGCCAGCAGCCGGTACTCCTCGCCCCTCCACTTT.